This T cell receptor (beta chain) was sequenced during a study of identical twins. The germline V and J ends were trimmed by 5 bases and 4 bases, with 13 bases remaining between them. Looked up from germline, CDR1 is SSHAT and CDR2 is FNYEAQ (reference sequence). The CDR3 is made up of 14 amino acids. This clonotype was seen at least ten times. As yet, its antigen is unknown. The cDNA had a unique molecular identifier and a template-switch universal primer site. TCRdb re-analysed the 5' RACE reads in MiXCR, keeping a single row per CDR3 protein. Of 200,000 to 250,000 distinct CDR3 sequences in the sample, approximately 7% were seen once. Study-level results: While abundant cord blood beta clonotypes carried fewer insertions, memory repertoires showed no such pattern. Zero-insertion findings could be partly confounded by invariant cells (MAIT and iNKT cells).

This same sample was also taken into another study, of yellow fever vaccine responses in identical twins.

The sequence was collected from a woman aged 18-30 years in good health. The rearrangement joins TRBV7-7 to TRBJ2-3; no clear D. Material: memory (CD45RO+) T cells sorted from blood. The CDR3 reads CASSQTFSSDTQYF. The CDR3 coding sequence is TGTGCCAGCAGCCAGACCTTTTCATCAGATACGCAGTATTTT.